The text below deals with one TCR beta chain. It lacks a known antigen. No base quality information exists; no much larger clone differs at one position. The sample comes from a study of blood T cell repertoires in COVID-19 (dated by TCRdb to the early 2020s). The study in broad terms: Samples covering the acute and convalescent phases of COVID-19 were provided by collaborators in the United States, Italy and Spain. The samples were drawn from the first 160 participants of the ongoing ImmuneRACE study and from 1,254 subjects provided by 6 global collaborators. Sample metadata almost always included a de-identified subject ID, COVID-19 status, age in years and sex. Where HLA class I and class II types were available, the types were taken from metadata supplied by the sample provider, not from assay-based typing. Subjects who had been exposed to COVID-19, were actively infected with it, or had recovered from it provided the deeply sampled blood TCRbeta repertoires that made up the dataset. The repertoires were released in a freely available public database meant as a resource for research on the immune response to SARS-CoV-2. The material from the prospective study consisted of cDNA or gDNA derived from T cells, B-cell-depleted T cells, or PBMCs. Findings and caveats that apply to the study as a whole: The amount of clinical and demographic metadata varied by source and participant and was provided uncurated.

TCRbeta CDR3 regions were amplified from genomic DNA by means of the immunoSEQ Assay, a bias-controlled multiplex PCR. The study's processing was this. The number of nucleated cells in each sample was estimated by amplification of reference gene primers within the assay. To quantify the absolute abundance of each unique TCRbeta CDR3 rearrangement, sequence reads were collapsed and filtered. For each sample, productive Simpson clonality was calculated by taking the square root of Simpson's diversity index across productive rearrangements. Sourced from immuneACCESS, this table was stored by TCRdb with only in-frame sequences that have V and J called. A share of the clones is absent; for the studies checked, an unresolved V gene accounts for under half, and the remainder has no known explanation. The V and J calls and clone size were taken over from that table, and D and trimming were inferred from the DNA. For this sample the table gives 150,000 to 200,000 clones, of which around 88% were detected only once. Clones ranked in the top ten supply around 4% of the sample.

Each collaborating institution followed its own protocols to collect whole blood in K2EDTA tubes. Collaborator samples were shipped for TCRbeta analysis as frozen whole blood, isolated PBMCs, or DNA extracted from either sample type. The CDR3 spans 17 residues, from the cysteine through the phenylalanine. Only the CDR3 part of the read is kept: 51 bases, read in frame from the first base. The germline V gene provides CDR1 SGHRS and CDR2 YFSETQ. Trimming leaves V shorter by 4 bases and J shorter by 8 bases, with the junction holding 15 bases beyond the gene matches. The receptor chain draws on TRBV5-1 and TRBJ2-1, with 10 middle bases fitting TRBD2. The receptor was isolated from a woman between 25 and 40 years old with acute or convalescent COVID-19. Sequencing input: peripheral blood. The CDR3 region has the sequence CASSPQPSGSSGDEQFF. The nucleotide sequence is given as TGCGCCAGCAGCCCTCAGCCTAGCGGGAGTTCGGGGGATGAGCAGTTCTTC.